This entry describes one TCR beta chain. The germline CDR1 and CDR2 sequences are ENHRY and SYGVKD. V shed 4 bases and J shed 6 bases, with 11 bases lying between them. The length of the CDR3 is 13 residues. The data are from a study of tumor and adjacent non-tumor tissue in lung cancer. A modified ARM-PCR protocol with three rounds of nested PCR amplified TCRbeta. Each CDR3 protein gets one entry after TCRdb re-called the multiplex PCR reads with MiXCR. Here the sample spans over 40,000 distinct CDR3 sequences, roughly two thirds being singletons. This sample's RNA came from whole unsorted tissue. The normal lung tissue was taken more than 3 cm from the tumor edge. Chemotherapy-naive patients with new lung cancer underwent thoracic surgery in China, August–November 2014.

This clonotype originated in a woman aged 35 to 49 with non-small cell lung cancer. The chain employs TRBV10-3 and TRBJ2-3, with a weak D call TRBD1 (5 bases). The sequencing input was distant non-tumor lung tissue. The CDR3 is CAISVTAMDTQYF. CDR3 DNA sequence: TGTGCCATCAGTGTGACAGCTATGGATACGCAGTATTTT.